This paragraph reports one T cell receptor beta chain. Its antigen specificity is not known. Within one base of it there is no much larger clone, and no base qualities were kept. This record comes from a study of radiotherapy plus CTLA-4 blockade in lung cancer (dated by TCRdb to the late 2010s). General notes on the study: Objective responses occurred in roughly 19% of enrolled patients, and 31% achieved disease control. Summary of the overall study and its limitations: The strongest predictors of response, as reported, were early dynamic changes in blood T cell clones along with a rise in serum interferon-beta after radiation. After treatment with radiotherapy and ipilimumab, TCR clones that originated in tumors expanded in peripheral blood.

The CDR3 contains 15 residues, cysteine and phenylalanine counted. Here the CDR3 DNA is all that survives: 45 bases in frame from base 1. From V the trimming removes 3 bases and from J it removes 5 bases, while the gene matches leave 4 bases of the junction unaccounted for. Looking up the germline V gene yields CDR1 MGHRA and CDR2 YSYEKL. The receptor library was made with the immunoSEQ multiplex PCR assay. TCRdb took this table from immuneACCESS and kept in-frame rearrangements with V and J called. Such tables lack part of the clones; where checked against another copy, unresolved V genes explain under half of the gap, and the rest is unexplained. The sample table contains more than 90,000 clones; only one count was recorded for almost 90% of them. 4.5% to 6% of the sample lies in the top ten. The study evaluated CTLA-4 blockade (ipilimumab) given together with focal radiation therapy in patients who had chemo-refractory metastatic non-small-cell lung cancer.

The chain uses TRBV4-1 and TRBJ2-7, with 13 bases aligning to TRBD2. The sequenced sample was peripheral blood, obtained from a patient treated with radiotherapy plus ipilimumab. This receptor was identified in a human donor with non-small cell lung cancer that progressed on radiotherapy plus ipilimumab. The CDR3 amino acid sequence is: CASSHPGLAGNEQYF. The DNA sequence reads TGCGCCAGCAGCCATCCGGGACTAGCGGGAAACGAGCAGTACTTC.